These 17 T cell receptor beta chains were sequenced from one sample in a study of regulatory T cells in long-lasting Graves disease. Combining iRepertoire HTBI primers with Arm-PCR of CDR3 regions, the authors built TCR beta libraries. Each CDR3 protein gets one entry after TCRdb re-called the multiplex PCR reads with MiXCR. The table has roughly 360,000 distinct CDR3 sequences, more than 20% seen once. Described time point: persistent/refractory GD, antithyroid drugs over 5 years with positive TRAb. Extracted PBMC RNA gave rise to the TCR library. The sample here was peripheral blood mononuclear cells (PBMCs), taken when the disease was refractory, from a patient treated with antithyroid drugs. The receptors stem from a woman aged 40 to 50 with Graves disease.

This clonotype was seen many times. A read error may produce the germline difference seen at one junction end. The chain combines TRBV11-1 with TRBJ2-7, with 9 bases fitting TRBD2. Germline V CDR1 and CDR2: SGHAT, FQDESV (reference sequence). This CDR3 comprises 16 residues. The CDR3 is CASSLVSLAGTHEQYF. The CDR3 bases are TGCGCCAGCAGCTTAGTTTCCCTAGCGGGAACCCACGAGCAGTACTTC.

The chain joins TRBV5-6 to TRBJ2-6, with 12 positions matching TRBD1. CDR3 length equals 19 residues. Trimming removed 4 bases from V and 4 bases from J; junction bases left unmatched: 12. Germline CDR1 SGHDT, CDR2 YYEEEE. CDR3 nucleotide sequence: TGTGCCAGCAGCGTAATCCCGGGACAGGGGGCGCCCGGGGCCAACGTCCTGACTTTC. Its protein product is CASSVIPGQGAPGANVLTF.

The sample holds a few counts of this clonotype. This chain links TRBV12-3 or TRBV12-4 with TRBJ2-1; 11 bases are a match to TRBD2. Trimming at V came to 4 bases and at J to 9 bases, leaving 11 bases not matched to a gene. This CDR3 spans 16 amino acids. CDR3 nucleotides: TGTGCCAGCAGTTCACCGAGACTAGCGGGACTTGGTGAGCAGTTCTTC. As protein: CASSSPRLAGLGEQFF.

Details on this clonotype: Just one base apart from a much larger clone, this may be a read error. This CDR3 is missing its conserved last phenylalanine or tryptophan, likely due to a read error. V is TRBV28 and J is TRBJ1-1, with D possibly being TRBD1 (5 bases). Germline assignment: CDR1 MDHEN and CDR2 SYDVKM. The CDR3 extends over 15 amino acids. V was shortened by 7 bases and J by 4 bases, with 19 bases between the two germline ends. CDR3 bases: TGTGCCAGCACCCCCCCTGGGGGGGTACGCACTGAAGCTTTCTCT. Translation: CASTPPGGVRTEAFS.

The V gene is TRBV28, the J gene TRBJ1-3; D is undetermined. V gave up 7 bases and J gave up 4 bases, with 8 bases separating them. The CDR3 length is 12 residues. The germline V gene has CDR1 MDHEN and CDR2 SYDVKM. The DNA for the CDR3 is TGTGCCAGCACTCCTGGGGGAAACACCATATATTTT. Protein product: CASTPGGNTIYF.

V and J are TRBV20-1 and TRBJ2-7; 8 bases are shared with TRBD2. CDR1 is DFQATT, CDR2 SNEGSKA, per germline (reference sequence). V dropped 0 bases and J dropped 2; count of bases not matched to a gene: 6. The CDR3 consists of 15 residues. CDR3 bases: TGCAGTGCTAGAGATCGGGGGACTAGACCCTACGAGCAGTACTTC. Protein: CSARDRGTRPYEQYF.

There are many counts of this clonotype. The rearrangement uses TRBV15 and TRBJ1-1; D is unclear. CDR3 length: 14 residues. V lost 0 bases and J 0 bases, leaving 5 bases between the germline ends. Germline V lookup: CDR1 LNHNV, CDR2 YYDKDF (reference sequence). CDR3 in amino acids: CATSRDLLNTEAFF. The CDR3, as DNA: TGTGCCACCAGCAGAGATCTGCTGAACACTGAAGCTTTCTTT.

This CDR3 reads CAWSVFRETQYF. DNA for the CDR3: TGTGCCTGGAGTGTATTTCGGGAGACCCAGTACTTC. The chain has TRBV30 and TRBJ2-5; D is unresolved. The germline CDR1 and CDR2 sequences are GTSNPN and SVGIG (reference sequence). This CDR3 is 12 amino acids long. V was clipped by 0 bases and J by 5 bases, with 7 bases between them.

This clonotype was picked up many times. V gene TRBV28 combines with J gene TRBJ2-5, with D possibly being TRBD2 (5 bases). From germline, CDR1 is MDHEN and CDR2 SYDVKM. V shed 6 bases and J shed 3 bases, with 11 bases lying between them. The CDR3 contains 13 residues. CDR3 amino acids: CASSAGVKETQYF. CDR3 DNA sequence: TGTGCCAGCAGCGCCGGGGTCAAAGAGACCCAGTACTTC.

A few counts support this clonotype. The V gene is TRBV19, the J gene TRBJ2-4; TRBD2 matches at 8 bases. After removal of 1 base from V and 1 base from J, the junction contained 3 bases not matched to a gene. CDR1 LNHDA and CDR2 SQIVND come from the germline V gene (reference sequence). This CDR3 region has 16 residues. For the CDR3, the DNA is TGTGCCAGTAGTATAGGAGCGGGAGTTGCCAAAAACATTCAGTACTTC. Translation gives CASSIGAGVAKNIQYF.

The table lists this clonotype with many counts. This rearrangement joins TRBV27 to TRBJ2-4; 9 bases align to TRBD2. Looked up from germline, CDR1 is MNHEY and CDR2 is SMNVEV (reference sequence). The V gene end was trimmed by 5 bases and the J gene end by 3 bases; junction bases not matched to a gene: 5. CDR3 size: 15 residues. The CDR3 region is CASSMTSGVKNIQYF. Written as DNA, the CDR3 is TGTGCCAGCAGTATGACTAGCGGCGTCAAAAACATTCAGTACTTC.

This clonotype was recorded a few times. The V gene is TRBV7-8, the J gene TRBJ2-7, with D possibly being TRBD1 (6 bases). This CDR3 is built from 14 residues. The germline V gene encodes CDR1 SGHVS and CDR2 FQNEAQ. V lost 5 bases and J lost 0, with 11 bases in between. CDR3 amino acids: CASSPDSVSYEQYF. DNA of the CDR3: TGTGCCAGCAGCCCGGACAGTGTCTCCTACGAGCAGTACTTC.

This clonotype was detected many times. The rearrangement joins TRBV11-2 to TRBJ2-5; D is uncertain. Trimming took off 5 bases at V and 2 bases at J, with 15 bases between the two ends. The CDR3 runs to 15 residues. The germline V gene has CDR1 SGHAT and CDR2 FQNNGV. The CDR3 sequence: CASSPASRRQETQYF. The CDR3 nucleotides read TGTGCCAGCAGCCCCGCGAGTAGAAGACAAGAGACCCAGTACTTC. The entire variable domain, with the rest obtained from reference TRBV11-2 and TRBJ2-5, is as follows: EAGVAQSPRYKIIEKRQSVAFWCNPISGHATLYWYQQILGQGPKLLIQFQNNGVVDDSQLPKDRFSAERLKGVDSTLKIQPAKLEDSAVYLCASSPASRRQETQYFGPGTRLLVL.

In this sample, this clonotype turned up a few times. For the CDR3, the DNA is TGTGCCACCAGTGATCCTACGGCCGGGGGTGAGACCCAGTACTTC. Its protein product is CATSDPTAGGETQYF. This chain joins TRBV24-1 and TRBJ2-5, with TRBD2 as a possible D gene (6 bases). CDR3 size: 15 residues. CDR1 and CDR2 (germline): KGHDR, SFDVKD. Between the trimmed V and J ends, which lost 3 bases and 5 bases, there was a span of 15 bases.

This clonotype was observed at least ten times. This chain connects TRBV7-8 to TRBJ2-1, with TRBD2 matching 8 bases. The CDR3 is 16 residues long. With 1 base clipped from V and 9 bases from J, the junction kept 11 bases outside the gene matches. CDR1 is SGHVS, CDR2 FQNEAQ, per germline. The CDR3 sequence: CASSLGVAGFLTEQFF. The DNA for the CDR3 is TGTGCCAGCAGCTTAGGTGTAGCGGGATTTCTTACTGAGCAGTTCTTC.

This chain joins TRBV20-1 and TRBJ1-5, with D possibly being TRBD1 (5 bases). Trimming removed 5 bases from V and 1 base from J, with 9 bases in between. The CDR3 has 13 amino acids. Germline assignment: CDR1 DFQATT and CDR2 SNEGSKA (reference sequence). This chain's CDR3 is CSAAGGSNQPQHF. In DNA, the CDR3 is TGCAGTGCTGCGGGGGGGAGCAATCAGCCCCAGCATTTT.

This clonotype was observed a handful of times. The chain joins TRBV2 to TRBJ1-4; D is perhaps TRBD1 (5 bases). Trimming removed 3 bases at V and 0 bases at J, with 14 bases between. This CDR3 region has 17 residues. Looked up from germline, CDR1 is SNHLY and CDR2 is FYNNEI. CDR3 sequence reads: CASSDNRPAATNEKLFF. The CDR3 region has the DNA TGTGCCAGCAGTGATAACAGGCCCGCTGCAACTAATGAAAAACTGTTTTTT. Together with reference TRBV2 and TRBJ1-4, the CDR3 gives the full variable domain: EPEVTQTPSHQVTQMGQEVILRCVPISNHLYFYWYRQILGQKVEFLVSFYNNEISEKSEIFDDQFSVERPDGSNFTLKIRSTKLEDSAMYFCASSDNRPAATNEKLFFGSGTQLSVL.